Listed here is a single T cell receptor beta chain. The whole isolated RNA underwent reverse transcription, so sequencing captured expressed TCRB transcripts. This table comes from immunoSEQ multiplex PCR, and its TCRdb copy is limited to in-frame clones, with some not included. The sample has 450,000 to 550,000 clones, approximately 31% seen once. These data belong to a study of beta chain features in type 1 diabetes. The V gene lost 11 bases and the J gene lost 3 bases, with 18 bases spanning the gap. Looked up from germline, CDR1 is MNHEY and CDR2 is SVGAGI. The CDR3 is made up of 14 amino acids. The chain has TRBV6-5 and TRBJ2-3, with D perhaps TRBD1 (5 bases). The receptor comes from a man between 18 and 29 years old in good health. Sequencing was done on a sample of naive CD4+ T cells from blood. The CDR3 sequence is CAAGRGSLTDTQYF. DNA of the CDR3: TGTGCCGCTGGAAGGGGTTCCCTTACAGATACGCAGTATTTT.